These 10 T cell receptor beta chains came from one sample sequenced in a study of glioma-infiltrating T cells after dendritic cell vaccination (dated by TCRdb to the mid-2010s). Library generation was performed with the immunoSEQ multiplex PCR assay. TCRdb provides this immuneACCESS table in a form limited to in-frame rearrangements. Some clones are lacking; in checked studies, under half of them reflect an unresolved V gene, and why the rest are absent is not known. The sample data list tens of thousands of clones, and about 83% of these were observed just once. Around 3.2% of the sample comes from the top ten. Specimen: blood, collected before dendritic cell vaccination. These receptors were obtained from a human donor with glioblastoma.

This chain joins TRBV9 and TRBJ1-1, with no clear D. The V end was cut by 5 bases, the J end by 0 bases, with 11 bases between. From germline, CDR1 is SGDLS and CDR2 YYNGEE. The CDR3 spans 14 residues. The CDR3 reads CASSLSRVNTEAFF. CDR3 bases: TGTGCCAGCAGTCTTTCTCGGGTGAACACTGAAGCTTTCTTT.

V gene TRBV29-1 combines with J gene TRBJ2-5; possible D gene TRBD1, 7 bases. Germline loops: CDR1 SQVTM, CDR2 ANQGSEA. There are 11 residues in the CDR3. Trimming pared 6 bases from V and 7 bases from J, leaving 12 bases between. Here the CDR3 reads CSVYRGGTQYF. In DNA, the CDR3 is TGCAGCGTGTACAGGGGAGGGACCCAGTACTTC.

Worth noting for this clone: Because the CDR3's place on the DNA is in doubt, the DNA is left out and the CDR3 is given as listed by TCRdb. This chain joins TRBV4-1 and TRBJ2-7; the D call TRBD2 from the table was never checked on the DNA. The CDR3 is 15 amino acids in total, end residues counted. Germline V gene sequence: CDR1 MGHRA, CDR2 YSYEKL. The CDR3 region is CASSQVGVGSPRTYF.

The J gene is TRBJ2-7, the V gene TRBV25-1; D gene ambiguous. This CDR3 region has 15 residues. Germline CDR1 reads MGHDK; CDR2 reads SYGVNS. V was clipped by 1 base and J by 0 bases, with 10 bases between them. The chain's CDR3 is CASSELAASSYEQYF. For the CDR3, the DNA is TGTGCCAGCAGTGAATTGGCGGCCAGCTCCTACGAGCAGTACTTC.

The V gene is TRBV6-1, the J gene TRBJ1-5, with 9 bases lining up with TRBD1. J gave up 4 bases and V 5 bases, and 3 bases lay outside the gene matches. Germline lookup yields CDR1 MNHNS and CDR2 SASEGT. The CDR3 loop spans 14 amino acids. CDR3 residues: CASSRGTGNQPQHF. CDR3 DNA sequence: TGTGCCAGCAGTAGAGGGACAGGGAATCAGCCCCAGCATTTT.

V gene TRBV2 combines with J gene TRBJ2-1, with TRBD1 identical over 9 bases. The ends lost 4 bases at V and 2 bases at J; junction bases unmatched: 3. This CDR3 spans 15 amino acids. Germline values: CDR1 SNHLY, CDR2 FYNNEI. CDR3 sequence (DNA): TGTGCCAGCAGTGCAAGACAGGGGGCCTACAATGAGCAGTTCTTC. Encoded protein: CASSARQGAYNEQFF.

This chain links TRBV2 with TRBJ2-6; D uncertain. Germline CDR1 is SNHLY and CDR2 is FYNNEI. The CDR3 is 14 amino acids. The V and J ends lost 7 bases and 2 bases respectively, with 9 bases between them. CDR3 protein: CASNLETGANVLTF. The CDR3 bases are TGTGCCAGCAACCTTGAGACTGGGGCCAACGTCCTGACTTTC.

The chain combines TRBV5-1 with TRBJ2-7, with D unclear. Germline CDR1 reads SGHRS; CDR2 reads YFSETQ. The CDR3 runs 13 residues. Trimming left V 4 bases short and J 0 bases short, with 8 bases between. The DNA of the CDR3 is TGCGCCAGCAGCCCCCGAGGCTCCTACGAGCAGTACTTC. It yields the protein CASSPRGSYEQYF.

The chain links TRBV7-3 to TRBJ1-1, with D perhaps matching TRBD1 (6 bases). The CDR3 length is 14 residues. Trimming took 4 bases from V and 5 from J, leaving 14 bases between them. Germline values: CDR1 SGHTA, CDR2 FQGTGA. Here the CDR3 reads CASSSGQPRTEAFF. Here the CDR3 DNA reads TGTGCCAGCAGCTCTGGACAGCCAAGGACTGAAGCTTTCTTT.

The rearrangement links TRBV29-1 to TRBJ1-2; TRBD1 is a possible D gene (5 bases). This CDR3 is built from 12 residues. V lost 3 bases and J 5 bases, leaving 10 bases between the germline ends. Germline-derived CDR1 and CDR2 are SQVTM and ANQGSEA. This CDR3 reads CSVEGGGYGYTF. Written as DNA, the CDR3 is TGCAGCGTTGAGGGGGGGGGTTATGGCTACACCTTC.